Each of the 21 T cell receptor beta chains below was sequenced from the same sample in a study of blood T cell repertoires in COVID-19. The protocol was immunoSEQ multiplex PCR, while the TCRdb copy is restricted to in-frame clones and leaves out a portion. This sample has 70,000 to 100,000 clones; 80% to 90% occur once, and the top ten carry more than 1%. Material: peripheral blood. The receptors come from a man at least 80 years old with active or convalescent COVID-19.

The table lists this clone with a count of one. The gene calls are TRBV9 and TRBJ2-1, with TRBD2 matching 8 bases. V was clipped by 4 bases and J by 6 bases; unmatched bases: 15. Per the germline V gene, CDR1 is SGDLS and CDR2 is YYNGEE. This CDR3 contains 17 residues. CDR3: CASSPPPQLAAPNEQFF. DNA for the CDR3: TGTGCCAGCAGCCCCCCACCCCAACTAGCGGCCCCCAATGAGCAGTTCTTC.

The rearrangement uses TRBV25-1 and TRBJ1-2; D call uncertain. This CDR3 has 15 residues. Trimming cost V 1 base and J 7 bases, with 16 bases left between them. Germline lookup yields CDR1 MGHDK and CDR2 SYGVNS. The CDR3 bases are TGTGCCAGCAGTGAATGGAGGAATATAGTTAGTGGCTACACCTTC. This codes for CASSEWRNIVSGYTF.

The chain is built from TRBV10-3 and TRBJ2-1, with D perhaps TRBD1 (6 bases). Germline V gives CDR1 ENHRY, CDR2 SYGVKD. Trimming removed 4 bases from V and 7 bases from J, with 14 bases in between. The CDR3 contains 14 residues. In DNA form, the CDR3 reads TGTGCCATCAGTGCGGCACAGGGTCCGAATGAGCAGTTCTTC. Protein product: CAISAAQGPNEQFF.

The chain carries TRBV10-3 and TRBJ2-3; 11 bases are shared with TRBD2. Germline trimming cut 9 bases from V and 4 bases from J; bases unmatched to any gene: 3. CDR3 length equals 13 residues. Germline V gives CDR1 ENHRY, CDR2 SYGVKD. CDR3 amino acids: CAITSGSADTQYF. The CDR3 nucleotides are TGTGCCATTACTAGCGGGAGCGCAGATACGCAGTATTTT.

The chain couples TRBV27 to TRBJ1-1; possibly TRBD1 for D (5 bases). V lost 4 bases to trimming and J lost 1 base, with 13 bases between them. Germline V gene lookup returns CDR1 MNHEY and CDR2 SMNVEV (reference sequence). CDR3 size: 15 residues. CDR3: CASSYGGTENTEAFF. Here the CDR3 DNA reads TGTGCCAGCAGTTATGGCGGGACGGAGAACACTGAAGCTTTCTTT.

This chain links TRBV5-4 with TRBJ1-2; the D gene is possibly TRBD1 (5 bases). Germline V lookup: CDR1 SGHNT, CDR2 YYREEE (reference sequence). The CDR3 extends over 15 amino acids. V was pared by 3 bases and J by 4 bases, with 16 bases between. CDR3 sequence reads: CASSSIQGLIYGYTF. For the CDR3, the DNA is TGTGCCAGCAGCTCCATTCAGGGTTTAATCTATGGCTACACCTTC.

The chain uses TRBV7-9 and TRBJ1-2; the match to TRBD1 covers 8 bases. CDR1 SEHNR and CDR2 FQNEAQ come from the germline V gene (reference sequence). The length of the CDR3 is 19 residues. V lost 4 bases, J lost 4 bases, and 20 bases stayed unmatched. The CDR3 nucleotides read TGTGCCAGCAGCTCCGGGACAGGCTACGTCTGGAGCCTCCCCTATGGCTACACCTTC. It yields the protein CASSSGTGYVWSLPYGYTF.

CDR3 loop: CASSFGHRTDTQYF. As DNA, the CDR3 is TGTGCCAGCAGCTTCGGTCATCGCACAGATACGCAGTATTTT. The J gene is TRBJ2-3, the V gene TRBV7-2; D unresolved. The CDR3 loop spans 14 amino acids. In germline, CDR1 is SGHTA, CDR2 FQGNSA. V was shortened by 3 bases and J by 1 base, with 8 bases between the two germline ends. The full variable domain, completed using reference TRBV7-2 and TRBJ2-3, is GAGVSQSPSNKVTEKGKDVELRCDPISGHTALYWYRQSLGQGLEFLIYFQGNSAPDKSGLPSDRFSAERTGGSVSTLTIQRTQQEDSAVYLCASSFGHRTDTQYFGPGTRLTVL.

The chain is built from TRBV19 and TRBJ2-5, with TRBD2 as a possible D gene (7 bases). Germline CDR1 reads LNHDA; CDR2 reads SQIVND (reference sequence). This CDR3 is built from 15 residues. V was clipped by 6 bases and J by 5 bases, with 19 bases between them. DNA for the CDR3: TGTGCCAGTAGACCTCTCTCGGGGGGCGTCGAGACCCAGTACTTC. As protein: CASRPLSGGVETQYF.

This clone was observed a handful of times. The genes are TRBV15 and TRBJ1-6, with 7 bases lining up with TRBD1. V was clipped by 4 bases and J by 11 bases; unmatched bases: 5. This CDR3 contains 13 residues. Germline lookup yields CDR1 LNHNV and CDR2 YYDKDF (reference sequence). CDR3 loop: CATSTIQGTPLHF. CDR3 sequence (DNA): TGTGCCACCAGCACCATACAGGGGACACCCCTCCACTTT.

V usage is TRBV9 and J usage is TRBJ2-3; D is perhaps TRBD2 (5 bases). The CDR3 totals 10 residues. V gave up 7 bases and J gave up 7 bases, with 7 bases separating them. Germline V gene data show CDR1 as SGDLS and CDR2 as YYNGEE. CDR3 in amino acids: CASGEYTQYF. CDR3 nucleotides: TGTGCCAGCGGGGAGTATACGCAGTATTTT.

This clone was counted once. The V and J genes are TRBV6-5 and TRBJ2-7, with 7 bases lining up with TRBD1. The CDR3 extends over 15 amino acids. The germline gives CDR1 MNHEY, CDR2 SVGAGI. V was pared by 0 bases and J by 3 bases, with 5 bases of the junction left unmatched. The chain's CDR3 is CASSYSRQGVYEQYF. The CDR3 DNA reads TGTGCCAGCAGTTACTCGCGGCAGGGGGTCTACGAGCAGTACTTC.

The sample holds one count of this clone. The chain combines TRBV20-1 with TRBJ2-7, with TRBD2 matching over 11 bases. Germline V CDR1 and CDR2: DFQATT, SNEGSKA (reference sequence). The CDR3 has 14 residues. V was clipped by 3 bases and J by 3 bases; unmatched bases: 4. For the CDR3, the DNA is TGCAGTGCTAGTTCCCTAGCGGGGGGCTACGAGCAGTACTTC. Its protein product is CSASSLAGGYEQYF.

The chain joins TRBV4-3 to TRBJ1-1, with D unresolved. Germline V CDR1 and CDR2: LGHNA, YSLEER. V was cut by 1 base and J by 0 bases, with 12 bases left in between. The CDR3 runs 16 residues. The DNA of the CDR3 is TGCGCCAGCAGCCAAGGTACACAAGCGCTGAACACTGAAGCTTTCTTT. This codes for CASSQGTQALNTEAFF.

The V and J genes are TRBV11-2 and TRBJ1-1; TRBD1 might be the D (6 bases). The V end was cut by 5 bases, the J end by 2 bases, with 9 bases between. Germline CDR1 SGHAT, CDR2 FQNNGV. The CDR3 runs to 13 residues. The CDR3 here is CASSQQGNTEAFF. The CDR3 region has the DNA TGTGCCAGCAGCCAACAGGGAAACACTGAAGCTTTCTTT.

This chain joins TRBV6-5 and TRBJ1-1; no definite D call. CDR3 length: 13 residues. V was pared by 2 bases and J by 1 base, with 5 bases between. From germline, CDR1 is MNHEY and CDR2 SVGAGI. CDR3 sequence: CASSYNRNTEAFF. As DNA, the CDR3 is TGTGCCAGCAGTTACAATCGGAACACTGAAGCTTTCTTT.

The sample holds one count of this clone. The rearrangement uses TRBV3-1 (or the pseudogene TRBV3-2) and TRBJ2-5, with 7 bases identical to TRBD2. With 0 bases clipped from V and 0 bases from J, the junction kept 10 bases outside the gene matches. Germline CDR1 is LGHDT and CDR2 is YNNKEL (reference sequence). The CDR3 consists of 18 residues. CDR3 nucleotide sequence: TGTGCCAGCAGCCAAGAGTCGGTGACTAGCAAGTACCAAGAGACCCAGTACTTC. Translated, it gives CASSQESVTSKYQETQYF.

The CDR3 loop reads CASSSRDRATYEQYF. The CDR3 bases are TGTGCCAGCAGCTCCCGGGACAGGGCGACCTACGAGCAGTACTTC. The genes are TRBV7-8 and TRBJ2-7; 9 positions agree with TRBD1. The ends lost 4 bases at V and 2 bases at J; junction bases unmatched: 6. The CDR3 runs 15 residues. The germline gives CDR1 SGHVS, CDR2 FQNEAQ. Full variable domain (rest looked up from reference TRBV7-8 and TRBJ2-7): GAGVSQSPRYKVAKRGQDVALRCDPISGHVSLFWYQQALGQGPEFLTYFQNEAQLDKSGLPSDRFFAERPEGSVSTLKIQRTQQEDSAVYLCASSSRDRATYEQYFGPGTRLTVT.

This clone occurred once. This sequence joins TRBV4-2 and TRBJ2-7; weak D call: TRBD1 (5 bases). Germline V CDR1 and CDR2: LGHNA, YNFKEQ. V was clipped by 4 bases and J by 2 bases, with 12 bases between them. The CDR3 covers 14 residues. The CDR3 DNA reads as TGTGCCAGCAGCCGCGGACATGACGCCTACGAGCAGTACTTC. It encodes CASSRGHDAYEQYF.

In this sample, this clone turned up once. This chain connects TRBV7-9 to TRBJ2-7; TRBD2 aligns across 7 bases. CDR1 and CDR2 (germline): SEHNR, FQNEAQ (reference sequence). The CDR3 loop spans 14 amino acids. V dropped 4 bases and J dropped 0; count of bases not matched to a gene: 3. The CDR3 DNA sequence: TGTGCCAGCAGCTGGGAGCGGGGCTCCTACGAGCAGTACTTC. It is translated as CASSWERGSYEQYF.

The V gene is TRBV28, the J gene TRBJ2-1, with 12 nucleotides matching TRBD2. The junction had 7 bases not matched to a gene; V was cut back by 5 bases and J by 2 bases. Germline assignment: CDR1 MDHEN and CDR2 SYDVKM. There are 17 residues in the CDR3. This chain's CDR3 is CASSRTSGRRTYNEQFF. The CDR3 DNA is TGTGCCAGCAGTCGAACTAGCGGGAGGAGGACCTACAATGAGCAGTTCTTC.